A single sample is the source of the 23 T cell receptor beta chains below, sequenced in a study of blood T cell repertoires in COVID-19. Method: immunoSEQ multiplex PCR; TCRdb's copy keeps in-frame clones and lacks some. Of some 230,000 clones in the sample, roughly 80% are singletons; the top ten hold 5.1%. Material: peripheral blood. These receptors came from a woman aged 55-70 years who had recovered from COVID-19.

This chain joins TRBV7-2 and TRBJ2-5, with TRBD1 matching 10 bases. V shed 2 bases and J 3 bases; nucleotides not matched to a gene: 3. Germline V gene data show CDR1 as SGHTA and CDR2 as FQGNSA. The CDR3 has 15 residues. The CDR3 coding sequence is TGTGCCAGCAGCTTACCGACAGGGGGCGAAGAGACCCAGTACTTC. It translates to CASSLPTGGEETQYF.

This rearrangement joins TRBV18 to TRBJ2-1, with TRBD1 matching 7 bases. In germline, CDR1 is KGHSH, CDR2 LQKENI. CDR3 size: 13 residues. J gave up 11 bases and V 3 bases, and 7 bases lay outside the gene matches. The CDR3: CASSPTGDPQQFF. CDR3 DNA: TGTGCCAGCTCACCCACAGGGGACCCACAGCAGTTCTTC.

This clone is a singleton in its sample. Other DNA sequences of this sample code for an identical CDR3. This rearrangement joins TRBV6-5 to TRBJ2-7; no clear D gene. CDR1 is MNHEY and CDR2 is SVGAGI in the germline V gene. The CDR3 totals 11 residues. V was cut by 7 bases and J by 2 bases, with 6 bases left in between. This CDR3 is CASTGAYEQYF. CDR3 DNA: TGTGCCAGCACCGGTGCCTACGAGCAGTACTTC.

The V gene is TRBV19, the J gene TRBJ2-5, with 7 nucleotides matching TRBD1. With V trimmed by 8 bases and J by 4 bases, 10 bases remained unmatched. Germline values: CDR1 LNHDA, CDR2 SQIVND (reference sequence). CDR3 size: 14 residues. DNA of the CDR3: TGTGCCAGTCGTCGACAGGGTGGGGTAGAGACCCAGTACTTC. Encoded protein: CASRRQGGVETQYF.

V is TRBV7-2 and J is TRBJ2-3; D possibly corresponds to TRBD2 (6 bases). Germline V gives CDR1 SGHTA, CDR2 FQGNSA. Trimming took off 5 bases at V and 2 bases at J, with 20 bases between the two ends. The CDR3 extends over 17 amino acids. CDR3 sequence (DNA): TGTGCCAGCAGCCCCCGTTCGGGGCGGGGCTACACAGATACGCAGTATTTT. It encodes CASSPRSGRGYTDTQYF. Supplemented by reference TRBV7-2 and TRBJ2-3, the full variable domain reads GAGVSQSPSNKVTEKGKDVELRCDPISGHTALYWYRQSLGQGLEFLIYFQGNSAPDKSGLPSDRFSAERTGGSVSTLTIQRTQQEDSAVYLCASSPRSGRGYTDTQYFGPGTRLTVL.

J is TRBJ2-3 and V is TRBV27; 12 bases map to TRBD2. The CDR3 has 17 amino acids. The germline V gene has CDR1 MNHEY and CDR2 SMNVEV (reference sequence). The V and J ends lost 8 bases and 0 bases, in that order; junction bases with no gene match: 9. The CDR3: CASPPGLAGHSTDTQYF. The DNA for the CDR3 is TGTGCCAGCCCCCCGGGACTAGCGGGCCATAGCACAGATACGCAGTATTTT.

This clone has only a few counts. This chain connects TRBV10-3 to TRBJ2-7; 9 positions match TRBD2. The CDR3 has 16 amino acids. Germline V CDR1 and CDR2: ENHRY, SYGVKD. The junction had 11 bases not matched to a gene; V was cut back by 3 bases and J by 5 bases. CDR3 nucleotide sequence: TGTGCCATCAGTGATTCTAGCGGGGCCCAAGCAGACGAGCAGTACTTC. Translating it yields CAISDSSGAQADEQYF.

This clone was detected only once. This chain joins TRBV5-1 and TRBJ2-5; 8 bases agree with TRBD2. Trimming took 4 bases from V and 5 from J; bases not matched to a gene: 7. From germline, CDR1 is SGHRS and CDR2 YFSETQ. The CDR3 consists of 14 residues. The CDR3 loop is CASSPGLVLETQYF. The CDR3 DNA sequence: TGCGCCAGCAGCCCGGGACTAGTGCTCGAGACCCAGTACTTC.

The V and J genes are TRBV3-1 (or the pseudogene TRBV3-2) and TRBJ1-1; a weak D match, TRBD1 (6 bases). This CDR3 comprises 14 residues. The V gene lost 4 bases and the J gene lost 4 bases, with 13 bases spanning the gap. Germline CDR1 LGHDT, CDR2 YNNKEL (reference sequence). CDR3 protein: CASSPQGRGTEAFF. CDR3 sequence (DNA): TGTGCCAGCAGCCCACAGGGTCGGGGCACTGAAGCTTTCTTT.

V usage is TRBV5-1 and J usage is TRBJ2-3; a weak D match, TRBD2 (6 bases). Germline V gene sequence: CDR1 SGHRS, CDR2 YFSETQ. The ends were cut back, 0 bases at V and 6 bases at J, with 17 bases in the middle. The length of the CDR3 is 16 residues. CDR3 sequence reads: CASSLVRTGLTDTQYF. The DNA of the CDR3 is TGCGCCAGCAGCTTGGTTAGGACGGGACTTACCGATACGCAGTATTTT.

The gene calls are TRBV7-3 and TRBJ1-2; no clear D gene. The CDR3 runs 14 residues. V dropped 3 bases and J dropped 0 bases, with 8 bases sitting between them. Germline assignment: CDR1 SGHTA and CDR2 FQGTGA. The DNA of the CDR3 is TGTGCCAGCAGCTTGGGAGGGTCTAACTATGGCTACACCTTC. Amino acid sequence: CASSLGGSNYGYTF.

This sequence joins TRBV30 and TRBJ1-6, with 8 bases aligning to TRBD1. V shed 4 bases and J 9 bases; nucleotides not matched to a gene: 8. Germline assignment: CDR1 GTSNPN and CDR2 SVGIG (reference sequence). The CDR3 consists of 14 residues. CDR3 DNA sequence: TGTGCCTGGATTAGACAGGGGAGCGGTTCACCCCTCCACTTT. Translating it yields CAWIRQGSGSPLHF.

The chain links TRBV5-4 to TRBJ2-3, with TRBD2 matching over 13 bases. Trimming cost V 3 bases and J 3 bases; bases outside gene matches: 10. Germline CDR1 and CDR2: SGHNT and YYREEE (reference sequence). This CDR3 is 18 amino acids long. The CDR3 region is CASSSRRTSGGGTDTQYF. For the CDR3, the DNA is TGTGCCAGCAGCTCCCGACGGACTAGCGGGGGTGGGACAGATACGCAGTATTTT.

The chain has TRBV5-4 and TRBJ2-7; weak D call: TRBD2 (6 bases). This CDR3 contains 15 residues. Germline V gene sequence: CDR1 SGHNT, CDR2 YYREEE (reference sequence). V was trimmed by 7 bases and J by 2 bases, leaving 19 bases between them. CDR3 coding DNA: TGTGCCAGCTCCCTCCCCGGGACTGCAACCTACGAGCAGTACTTC. This encodes CASSLPGTATYEQYF.

This clone was picked up a small number of times. The chain combines TRBV30 with TRBJ2-7, with 9 bases aligning to TRBD1. The CDR3 spans 14 residues. V gave up 2 bases and J gave up 3 bases; unmatched junction bases: 5. The V gene's germline CDR1 is GTSNPN and CDR2 SVGIG (reference sequence). This chain's CDR3 is CAWSPWDRVYEQYF. The CDR3 region has the DNA TGTGCCTGGAGTCCTTGGGACAGGGTCTACGAGCAGTACTTC.

This clone has only a few counts. The chain has TRBV30 and TRBJ1-5, with 9 bases identical to TRBD1. This CDR3 comprises 15 residues. Per germline, CDR1 GTSNPN and CDR2 SVGIG (reference sequence). V dropped 3 bases and J dropped 0; count of bases not matched to a gene: 3. The CDR3 DNA reads TGTGCCTGGAGCCCGGGACAGGGTAGCAATCAGCCCCAGCATTTT. It is translated as CAWSPGQGSNQPQHF.

The chain combines TRBV6-5 with TRBJ1-5, with 9 bases lining up with TRBD1. The CDR3 consists of 15 residues. The germline CDR1 and CDR2 sequences are MNHEY and SVGAGI. Trimming took 6 bases from V and 5 from J; bases not matched to a gene: 8. CDR3 loop: CASRYGTGPDQPQHF. The CDR3 DNA sequence: TGTGCCAGCAGGTACGGGACAGGGCCGGATCAGCCCCAGCATTTT.

The chain is built from TRBV15 and TRBJ2-1; 10 bases are shared with TRBD2. Germline CDR1 reads LNHNV; CDR2 reads YYDKDF (reference sequence). Germline trimming cut 0 bases from V and 10 bases from J; bases unmatched to any gene: 0. The CDR3 has 13 residues. The CDR3 DNA reads as TGTGCCACCAGCAGAGAACTAGCGGGAGAGCAGTTCTTC. Residues: CATSRELAGEQFF.

The V gene is TRBV20-1, the J gene TRBJ2-1, with 8 positions matching TRBD2. This CDR3 has 16 amino acids. Per germline, CDR1 DFQATT and CDR2 SNEGSKA (reference sequence). Trimming cost V 3 bases and J 4 bases; bases outside gene matches: 11. The chain's CDR3 is CSASALGAGGYNEQFF. In nucleotides, the CDR3 is TGCAGTGCTAGTGCTCTGGGCGCGGGGGGTTACAATGAGCAGTTCTTC.

The count of this clone is one. V and J are TRBV7-2 and TRBJ2-7; D possibly corresponds to TRBD2 (6 bases). Trimming took 1 base from V and 7 from J, leaving 14 bases between them. The CDR3 contains 14 residues. The V gene's germline CDR1 is SGHTA and CDR2 FQGNSA. CDR3 protein: CASSLVGAAGEQYF. Written as DNA, the CDR3 is TGTGCCAGCAGCTTAGTAGGGGCCGCGGGGGAGCAGTACTTC.

The chain carries TRBV24-1 and TRBJ1-1; 7 bases line up with TRBD1. The germline V gene encodes CDR1 KGHDR and CDR2 SFDVKD. The ends lost 3 bases at V and 1 base at J; junction bases unmatched: 4. The CDR3 is made up of 15 amino acids. The CDR3 coding sequence is TGTGCCACCAGTGATGGGGACAGCGCGAACACTGAAGCTTTCTTT. It is translated as CATSDGDSANTEAFF.

This clone has only a few counts. The chain combines TRBV3-1 (or the pseudogene TRBV3-2) with TRBJ1-1; D is undetermined. This CDR3 is 13 amino acids long. The germline V gene encodes CDR1 LGHDT and CDR2 YNNKEL (reference sequence). V gave up 0 bases and J gave up 3 bases, with 5 bases separating them. The CDR3 is CASSQDADTEAFF. The DNA for the CDR3 is TGTGCCAGCAGCCAAGATGCAGACACTGAAGCTTTCTTT.

In this sample, this clone turned up a few times. The chain carries TRBV12-3 or TRBV12-4 and TRBJ2-3; 12 bases agree with TRBD2. Trimming cost V 3 bases and J 13 bases; bases outside gene matches: 5. The CDR3 loop spans 13 amino acids. CDR3 nucleotide sequence: TGTGCCAGCAGTTTGGCTAGCGGGGGGGGAGAGTATTTT. This codes for CASSLASGGGEYF.